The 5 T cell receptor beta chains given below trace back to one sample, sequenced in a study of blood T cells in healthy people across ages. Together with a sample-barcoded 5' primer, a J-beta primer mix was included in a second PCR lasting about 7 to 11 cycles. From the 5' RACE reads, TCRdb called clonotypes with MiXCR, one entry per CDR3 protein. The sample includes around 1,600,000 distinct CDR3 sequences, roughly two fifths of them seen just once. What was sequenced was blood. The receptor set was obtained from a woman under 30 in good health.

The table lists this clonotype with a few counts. The CDR3 loop is CASSQETNRGGEQYF. The DNA of the CDR3 is TGCGCCAGCAGCCAAGAAACGAACAGGGGTGGCGAGCAGTACTTC. The chain couples TRBV4-1 to TRBJ2-7; 7 bases match TRBD1. V gave up 0 bases and J gave up 6 bases; unmatched junction bases: 8. CDR1 is MGHRA and CDR2 is YSYEKL in the germline V gene. The CDR3 runs to 15 residues.

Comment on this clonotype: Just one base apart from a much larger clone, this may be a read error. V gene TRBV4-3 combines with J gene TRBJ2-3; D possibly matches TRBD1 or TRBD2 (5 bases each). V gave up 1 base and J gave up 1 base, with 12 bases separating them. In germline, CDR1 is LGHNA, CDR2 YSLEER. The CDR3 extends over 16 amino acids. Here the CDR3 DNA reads TGCGCCAGCAGCCAAGCGGCTAGCAGGGGCACAGATACGCAGTATTTT. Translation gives CASSQAASRGTDTQYF.

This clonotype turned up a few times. The CDR3 DNA is TGTGCCGGGCAGACACAGCCGAACAATGAGCAGTTCTTC. Residues: CAGQTQPNNEQFF. The V call is TRBV6-2 or TRBV6-3, the J call TRBJ2-1; D uncertain. The CDR3 runs to 13 residues. Germline CDR1 is MNHEY and CDR2 is SVGEGT. Trimming left V 11 bases short and J 5 bases short, with 16 bases between.

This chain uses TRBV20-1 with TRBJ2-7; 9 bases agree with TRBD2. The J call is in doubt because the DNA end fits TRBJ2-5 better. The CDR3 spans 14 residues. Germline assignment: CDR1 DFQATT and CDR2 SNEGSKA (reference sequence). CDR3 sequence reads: CSAQTGTSPKTQYF. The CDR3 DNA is TGCAGTGCTCAAACCGGGACTAGCCCAAAGACCCAGTACTTC.

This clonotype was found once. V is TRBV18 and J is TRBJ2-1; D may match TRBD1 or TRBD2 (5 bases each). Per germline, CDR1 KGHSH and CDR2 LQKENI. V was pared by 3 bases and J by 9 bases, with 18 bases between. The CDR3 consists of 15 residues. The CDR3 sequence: CASSPRAERGSEQFF. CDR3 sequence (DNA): TGTGCCAGCTCACCCCGAGCGGAGAGGGGCAGTGAGCAGTTCTTC.